This T cell receptor beta chain was recorded in a study of T cells in localized non-small cell lung cancer. This clone was recorded once. The table came from immunoSEQ multiplex PCR; TCRdb's copy has only in-frame clones and leaves some out. Seen here are roughly 38,000 clones, roughly 85% observed once, and the top ten hold around 5.8%. Sequencing was performed on peripheral blood mononuclear cells, taken before any cancer treatment. This receptor was identified in a male donor at least 60 years old with stage II lung adenocarcinoma.

The CDR3 DNA sequence: TGTGCCAGCAGTTTTGGGCATGAAAAACTGTTTTTT. Its protein product is CASSFGHEKLFF. This chain joins TRBV28 and TRBJ1-4, with unresolved D. There are 12 residues in the CDR3. Germline V gives CDR1 MDHEN, CDR2 SYDVKM. V was clipped by 3 bases and J by 6 bases, with 5 bases between them.